The 27 T cell receptor beta chains below all came from one sample that was sequenced in a study of OX40 agonist ivuxolimab in advanced cancers. Libraries came from the immunoSEQ multiplex PCR assay. Entries here come from immuneACCESS through TCRdb and include only in-frame sequences with V and J called. Some clones fail to appear in such tables; in the studies checked, an unresolved V gene covers under half of the shortfall, and the cause of the remainder is unknown. This sample gives approximately 99,000 clones in total; 80% to 95% of them show up just once. The ten largest clonotypes hold 0.5% to 0.8% of the sample. This sample comprised CD4+ or CD8+ T cells sorted from blood, obtained in a trial of the OX40 agonist ivuxolimab. These TCRs come from an adult with an advanced solid tumor such as melanoma, head and neck, liver or kidney cancer.

The gene calls are TRBV5-1 and TRBJ1-2; D possibly corresponds to TRBD1 (6 bases). Looked up from germline, CDR1 is SGHRS and CDR2 is YFSETQ. The CDR3 consists of 17 residues. Trimming pared 4 bases from V and 4 bases from J, leaving 23 bases between. CDR3 bases: TGCGCCAGCAGCCCCCGGGACACCACAGCCGGTAGCTATGGCTACACCTTC. Protein sequence: CASSPRDTTAGSYGYTF. Looking up the rest from reference TRBV5-1 and TRBJ1-2 gives the full variable domain: KAGVTQTPRYLIKTRGQQVTLSCSPISGHRSVSWYQQTPGQGLQFLFEYFSETQRNKGNFPGRFSGRQFSNSRSEMNVSTLELGDSALYLCASSPRDTTAGSYGYTFGSGTRLTVV.

This sequence joins TRBV11-2 and TRBJ1-3, with a weak D call TRBD1 (6 bases). This CDR3 spans 15 amino acids. Germline-derived CDR1 and CDR2 are SGHAT and FQNNGV. V lost 5 bases and J 2 bases, leaving 13 bases between the germline ends. This chain's CDR3 is CASSSDRTPGNTIYF. The CDR3 coding sequence is TGTGCCAGCAGCAGCGACAGGACCCCTGGAAACACCATATATTTT.

This clone appeared a single time. This rearrangement joins TRBV7-2 to TRBJ2-7, with 12 bases matching TRBD2. The CDR3 sequence is 16 residues long. The V and J ends lost 0 bases and 3 bases, in that order; junction bases with no gene match: 3. Germline V gene lookup returns CDR1 SGHTA and CDR2 FQGNSA. The CDR3 spells CASSLAELAGGYEQYF. CDR3 DNA sequence: TGTGCCAGCAGCTTAGCGGAACTAGCGGGAGGCTACGAGCAGTACTTC.

The gene calls are TRBV28 and TRBJ1-2, with 8 bases lining up with TRBD1. Germline values: CDR1 MDHEN, CDR2 SYDVKM. CDR3 length equals 15 residues. V was clipped by 7 bases and J by 1 base; unmatched bases: 8. The CDR3 region is CASTAGQGINYGYTF. The CDR3 DNA reads TGTGCCAGCACCGCAGGACAGGGCATTAACTATGGCTACACCTTC.

The DNA of the CDR3 is TGTGCCAGCTCACCATTGCTGGGACTAGCGGGAGGGCCAGATACGCAGTATTTT. This sequence encodes CASSPLLGLAGGPDTQYF. The J gene is TRBJ2-3, the V gene TRBV18; 16 nucleotides match TRBD2. Germline V gene lookup returns CDR1 KGHSH and CDR2 LQKENI. The CDR3 is made up of 18 amino acids. V gave up 2 bases and J gave up 4 bases; unmatched junction bases: 6.

This chain connects TRBV7-3 to TRBJ2-3; D unclear. This CDR3 is 12 amino acids long. Per the germline V gene, CDR1 is SGHTA and CDR2 is FQGTGA. Trimming took 2 bases from V and 9 from J, leaving 9 bases between them. The CDR3 bases are TGTGCCAGCAGCTTAGATATGGGGACGCAGTATTTT. Encoded protein: CASSLDMGTQYF. Full variable domain (outside the CDR3, taken from reference TRBV7-3 and TRBJ2-3): GAGVSQTPSNKVTEKGKYVELRCDPISGHTALYWYRQSLGQGPEFLIYFQGTGAADDSGLPNDRFFAVRPEGSVSTLKIQRTERGDSAVYLCASSLDMGTQYFGPGTRLTVL.

The chain joins TRBV5-4 to TRBJ1-1; the D is unclear. Germline V gene data show CDR1 as SGHNT and CDR2 as YYREEE (reference sequence). CDR3 length: 16 amino acids. V was trimmed by 0 bases and J by 1 base, leaving 13 bases between them. The DNA of the CDR3 is TGTGCCAGCAGCTTGGTTTTGGGTTCGGCGAACACTGAAGCTTTCTTT. Residues: CASSLVLGSANTEAFF.

The rearrangement links TRBV15 to TRBJ1-2; TRBD1 is a possible D gene (5 bases). This CDR3 spans 15 amino acids. Trimming took 3 bases from V and 8 from J, leaving 19 bases between them. Germline V gene sequence: CDR1 LNHNV, CDR2 YYDKDF (reference sequence). CDR3 in amino acids: CATSRGEGPLRGYTF. CDR3 DNA sequence: TGTGCCACCAGCAGGGGGGAGGGCCCCCTTCGAGGCTACACCTTC.

This rearrangement joins TRBV5-4 to TRBJ2-5, with unresolved D. The CDR3 consists of 14 residues. Germline lookup yields CDR1 SGHNT and CDR2 YYREEE (reference sequence). V was trimmed by 0 bases and J by 4 bases, leaving 10 bases between them. DNA of the CDR3: TGTGCCAGCAGCTTGGGTCCAACCCGAGAGACCCAGTACTTC. Translating it yields CASSLGPTRETQYF.

This rearrangement joins TRBV2 to TRBJ2-3, with D unclear. CDR1 and CDR2 from the germline V gene are SNHLY and FYNNEI. The CDR3 sequence is 15 residues long. Trimming stripped 6 bases from V and 0 bases from J, with 13 bases between. CDR3 loop: CASRSYVPSTDTQYF. Written as DNA, the CDR3 is TGTGCCAGCAGGTCTTACGTACCTAGCACAGATACGCAGTATTTT.

Of note for this clone: Other DNA sequences in the sample encode the same CDR3. The gene calls are TRBV5-1 and TRBJ2-3; D uncertain. CDR1 SGHRS and CDR2 YFSETQ come from the germline V gene. V was shortened by 0 bases and J by 0 bases, with 2 bases between the two germline ends. The CDR3 contains 13 residues. The CDR3 region has the DNA TGCGCCAGCAGCTTGGGAAGCACAGATACGCAGTATTTT. Its protein product is CASSLGSTDTQYF.

The genes are TRBV2 and TRBJ2-5; D might be TRBD1 (6 bases). V shed 6 bases and J shed 1 base, with 9 bases lying between them. Germline loops: CDR1 SNHLY, CDR2 FYNNEI. This CDR3 comprises 13 residues. The CDR3 loop reads CASRTDSQETQYF. The CDR3 DNA reads as TGTGCCAGCAGGACGGACAGCCAAGAGACCCAGTACTTC.

The chain is built from TRBV2 and TRBJ2-4; 9 bases are a match to TRBD2. Germline V gene lookup returns CDR1 SNHLY and CDR2 FYNNEI. The CDR3 covers 16 residues. Losses at the gene ends were 2 bases for V and 6 bases for J; bases not matched to a gene: 8. CDR3 DNA sequence: TGTGCCAGCAGTGAACCGGGACTAGCTGAGAGAAACATTCAGTACTTC. Residues: CASSEPGLAERNIQYF.

The CDR3 region is CASSGKSWGYEQYF. The CDR3 DNA reads as TGTGCCAGCAGTGGGAAGTCTTGGGGGTACGAGCAGTACTTC. This chain uses TRBV2 with TRBJ2-7, with D possibly being TRBD1 or TRBD2 (5 bases each). Trimming removed 4 bases from V and 4 bases from J, with 14 bases in between. Germline V gene sequence: CDR1 SNHLY, CDR2 FYNNEI. The CDR3 totals 14 residues.

The chain employs TRBV7-9 and TRBJ1-4; TRBD1 aligns across 9 bases. Trimming cost V 1 base and J 7 bases; bases outside gene matches: 7. In germline, CDR1 is SEHNR, CDR2 FQNEAQ (reference sequence). The CDR3 sequence is 16 residues long. DNA of the CDR3: TGTGCCAGCAGCTTAGTAGCACAGGGGGCGCTTGAAAAACTGTTTTTT. It translates to CASSLVAQGALEKLFF.

The sample holds a few counts of this clone. This sequence joins TRBV6-5 and TRBJ1-2; D unresolved. With 6 bases removed from V and 2 bases from J, the gap between germline ends came to 10 bases. The CDR3 runs to 13 residues. The germline V gene encodes CDR1 MNHEY and CDR2 SVGAGI. CDR3 sequence: CASSLDGNYGYTF. In DNA, the CDR3 is TGTGCCAGCAGCCTAGACGGGAACTATGGCTACACCTTC.

This rearrangement joins TRBV28 to TRBJ1-5; D uncertain. The CDR3 is 13 residues long. Germline V CDR1 and CDR2: MDHEN, SYDVKM. Trimming took 6 bases from V and 6 from J, leaving 12 bases between them. The chain's CDR3 is CASSYQLSQPQHF. CDR3 nucleotides: TGTGCCAGCAGCTACCAGCTCTCTCAGCCCCAGCATTTT.

The chain uses TRBV5-1 and TRBJ2-1; D possibly corresponds to TRBD2 (6 bases). Trimming cost V 5 bases and J 2 bases, with 17 bases left between them. Looked up from germline, CDR1 is SGHRS and CDR2 is YFSETQ. This CDR3 is built from 16 residues. The CDR3 spells CASSPGGPQAYNEQFF. The DNA for the CDR3 is TGCGCCAGCAGTCCCGGGGGTCCTCAGGCCTACAATGAGCAGTTCTTC.

This rearrangement joins TRBV5-6 to TRBJ2-7; TRBD1 agrees at 8 bases. CDR1 SGHDT and CDR2 YYEEEE come from the germline V gene. J gave up 6 bases and V 1 base, and 6 bases lay outside the gene matches. CDR3 length: 14 residues. CDR3 in DNA: TGTGCCAGCAGCTTGATGGACAGGGTATCCGAGCAGTACTTC. Translating gives CASSLMDRVSEQYF.

The chain carries TRBV18 and TRBJ2-3; D not certain. V was clipped by 2 bases and J by 0 bases, with 9 bases between them. Germline assignment: CDR1 KGHSH and CDR2 LQKENI. This CDR3 spans 15 amino acids. The CDR3 DNA follows: TGTGCCAGCTCACCATACCCCTCTAGCACAGATACGCAGTATTTT. Translation gives CASSPYPSSTDTQYF.

V gene TRBV7-8 combines with J gene TRBJ2-7, with no clear D. The CDR3 consists of 11 residues. The V gene's germline CDR1 is SGHVS and CDR2 FQNEAQ. V dropped 2 bases and J dropped 5 bases, with 4 bases sitting between them. CDR3 loop: CASSLMDEQYF. The CDR3 bases are TGTGCCAGCAGCTTAATGGACGAGCAGTACTTC.

The chain employs TRBV7-8 and TRBJ2-2, with D possibly matching TRBD2 (7 bases). Germline CDR1 SGHVS, CDR2 FQNEAQ. This CDR3 spans 16 amino acids. V dropped 0 bases and J dropped 6 bases, with 14 bases sitting between them. For the CDR3, the DNA is TGTGCCAGCAGCTTAGCCACGGGGGGCGCCTCCGGGGAGCTGTTTTTT. Encoded protein: CASSLATGGASGELFF. The full variable domain, rest sourced from reference TRBV7-8 and TRBJ2-2, is GAGVSQSPRYKVAKRGQDVALRCDPISGHVSLFWYQQALGQGPEFLTYFQNEAQLDKSGLPSDRFFAERPEGSVSTLKIQRTQQEDSAVYLCASSLATGGASGELFFGEGSRLTVL.

This chain connects TRBV10-2 to TRBJ1-5; no definite D call. The CDR3 runs to 14 residues. V shed 6 bases and J shed 3 bases, with 12 bases lying between them. Per the germline V gene, CDR1 is WSHSY and CDR2 is SAAADI. The CDR3 here is CASRTSGLNQPQHF. CDR3 sequence (DNA): TGCGCCAGCAGGACCTCGGGCCTCAATCAGCCCCAGCATTTT.

Here the CDR3 reads CASSLATGAVNQPQHF. CDR3 DNA: TGTGCCAGCAGCTTGGCTACAGGGGCAGTGAATCAGCCCCAGCATTTT. The chain links TRBV5-6 to TRBJ1-5; 7 bases map to TRBD1. Germline CDR1 SGHDT, CDR2 YYEEEE. V lost 0 bases to trimming and J lost 4 bases; unmatched junction nucleotides: 7. The CDR3 consists of 16 residues.

This chain connects TRBV19 to TRBJ1-5, with a tentative D call TRBD1 (6 bases). With 10 bases removed from V and 0 bases from J, the gap between germline ends came to 10 bases. The CDR3 contains 13 residues. Germline V lookup: CDR1 LNHDA, CDR2 SQIVND (reference sequence). CDR3 amino acids: CATRDISNQPQHF. The CDR3 DNA reads TGTGCCACCAGGGACATTAGCAATCAGCCCCAGCATTTT.

This chain links TRBV6-1 with TRBJ1-4; unclear D gene. The CDR3 contains 14 residues. V lost 7 bases, J lost 5 bases, and 14 bases lay in between. Germline CDR1 reads MNHNS; CDR2 reads SASEGT. The CDR3 coding sequence is TGTGCCAGCAACCCACTGAGAGGCAATGAAAAACTGTTTTTT. As protein: CASNPLRGNEKLFF.

The gene calls are TRBV11-3 and TRBJ2-7; 10 bases line up with TRBD2. Germline CDR1 SGHNT, CDR2 YENEEA. The CDR3 loop spans 14 amino acids. With 5 bases clipped from V and 2 bases from J, the junction kept 3 bases outside the gene matches. The CDR3: CASSPSGRAYEQYF. In nucleotides, the CDR3 is TGTGCCAGCAGCCCCAGCGGGAGGGCCTACGAGCAGTACTTC.